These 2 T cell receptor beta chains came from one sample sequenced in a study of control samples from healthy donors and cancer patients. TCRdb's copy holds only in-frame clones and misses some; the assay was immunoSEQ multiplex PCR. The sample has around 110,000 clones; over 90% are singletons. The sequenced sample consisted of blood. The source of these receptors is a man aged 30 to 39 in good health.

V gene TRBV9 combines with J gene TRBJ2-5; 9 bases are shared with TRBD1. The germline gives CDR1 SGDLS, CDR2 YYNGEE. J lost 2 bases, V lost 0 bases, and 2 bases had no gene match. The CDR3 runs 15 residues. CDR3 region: CASSVGDRAQETQYF. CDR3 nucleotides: TGTGCCAGCAGCGTAGGGGACAGGGCGCAAGAGACCCAGTACTTC.

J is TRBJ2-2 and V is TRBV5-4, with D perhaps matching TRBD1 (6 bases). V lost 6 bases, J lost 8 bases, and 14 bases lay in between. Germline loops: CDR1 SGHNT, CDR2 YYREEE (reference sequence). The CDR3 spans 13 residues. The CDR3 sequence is CASNLQGAGELFF. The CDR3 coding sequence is TGTGCCAGCAACCTACAGGGAGCGGGGGAGCTGTTTTTT.